The 9 T cell receptor beta chains listed next were all sequenced from one sample in a study of immune evolution from preneoplasia to lung adenocarcinoma (dated by TCRdb to the early 2020s). Receptor amplification or capture employed the immunoSEQ multiplex PCR assay. The source is immuneACCESS, and TCRdb retained only in-frame sequences with V and J called. Part of the clones is not carried over; for the studies checked, unresolved V genes explain less than half of this, and the remainder is unexplained. The sample records about 6,400 clones, roughly 84% of which are singletons. 5% to 7% of the sample is taken by the ten largest. Sequenced sample: FFPE minimally invasive lung adenocarcinoma tissue. Interpreted using the paper, the cell subset or site label stands for: micro-invasive lung adenocarcinoma (MIA). The receptors were sampled from a person aged 50 or older with lung adenocarcinoma.

This clone was seen just once. V and J are TRBV4-1 and TRBJ2-5, with D perhaps matching TRBD1 (6 bases). Trimming shortened V by 8 bases and J by 5 bases, and 12 bases separated the two germline ends. This CDR3 is 12 amino acids long. The germline V gene encodes CDR1 MGHRA and CDR2 YSYEKL. CDR3 sequence: CASGAQGETQYF. CDR3 coding DNA: TGCGCCAGCGGGGCCCAGGGGGAGACCCAGTACTTC.

V and J are TRBV7-8 and TRBJ2-5; D possibly matches TRBD1 or TRBD2 (5 bases each). Germline loops: CDR1 SGHVS, CDR2 FQNEAQ. Trimming took 3 bases from V and 3 from J, leaving 20 bases between them. CDR3 length: 17 amino acids. The CDR3 nucleotides are TGTGCCAGCAGCTTTAGGGGACGGGTCGCCTTTAAAGAGACCCAGTACTTC. It yields the protein CASSFRGRVAFKETQYF.

This rearrangement joins TRBV19 to TRBJ1-4; no clear D. Germline V gene data show CDR1 as LNHDA and CDR2 as SQIVND (reference sequence). Trimming shortened V by 3 bases and J by 7 bases, and 9 bases separated the two germline ends. This CDR3 region has 13 residues. CDR3 region: CASSMKWAEKLFF. CDR3 sequence (DNA): TGTGCCAGTAGTATGAAGTGGGCTGAAAAACTGTTTTTT.

Only a few counts were recorded for this clone. This chain connects TRBV7-2 to TRBJ1-1, with D unresolved. Trimming cost V 5 bases and J 1 base, with 14 bases left between them. The CDR3 contains 15 residues. Germline assignment: CDR1 SGHTA and CDR2 FQGNSA. The CDR3 loop reads CASSAQSGANTEAFF. The CDR3 DNA is TGTGCCAGCAGCGCCCAATCAGGAGCGAACACTGAAGCTTTCTTT.

The chain couples TRBV7-2 to TRBJ2-7, with a tentative D call TRBD1 (5 bases). The length of the CDR3 is 14 residues. Looked up from germline, CDR1 is SGHTA and CDR2 is FQGNSA. V was pared by 5 bases and J by 2 bases, with 13 bases between. The CDR3 spells CASSPGDRAYEQYF. DNA for the CDR3: TGTGCCAGCAGCCCCGGAGACAGAGCCTACGAGCAGTACTTC.

This chain uses TRBV28 with TRBJ1-4, with a tentative D call TRBD1 (5 bases). V gave up 3 bases and J gave up 14 bases, with 16 bases separating them. Germline loops: CDR1 MDHEN, CDR2 SYDVKM. The CDR3 loop spans 13 amino acids. CDR3 sequence: CASSFRWGTSLFF. The CDR3 DNA is TGTGCCAGCAGTTTTCGGTGGGGGACGTCGCTGTTTTTT.

The chain employs TRBV5-1 and TRBJ2-7; 7 bases agree with TRBD1. The ends lost 10 bases at V and 6 bases at J; junction bases unmatched: 7. This CDR3 has 11 residues. Germline values: CDR1 SGHRS, CDR2 YFSETQ. Written as DNA, the CDR3 is TGCGCCGGCTTATCAGGGGGCGAGCAGTACTTC. It encodes CAGLSGGEQYF.

V usage is TRBV19 and J usage is TRBJ2-1, with D uncertain. This CDR3 contains 15 residues. V lost 3 bases, J lost 3 bases, and 12 bases lay in between. Germline V gene data show CDR1 as LNHDA and CDR2 as SQIVND (reference sequence). This chain's CDR3 is CASSIKAGIYNEQFF. In DNA form, the CDR3 reads TGTGCCAGTAGTATTAAGGCAGGAATCTACAATGAGCAGTTCTTC.

The V gene is TRBV11-3, the J gene TRBJ2-2; a weak D match, TRBD2 (5 bases). The length of the CDR3 is 13 residues. The germline V gene has CDR1 SGHNT and CDR2 YENEEA. V shed 5 bases and J shed 7 bases, with 11 bases lying between them. CDR3 residues: CASSQREIGELFF. CDR3 sequence (DNA): TGTGCCAGCAGCCAGAGGGAGATCGGGGAGCTGTTTTTT.